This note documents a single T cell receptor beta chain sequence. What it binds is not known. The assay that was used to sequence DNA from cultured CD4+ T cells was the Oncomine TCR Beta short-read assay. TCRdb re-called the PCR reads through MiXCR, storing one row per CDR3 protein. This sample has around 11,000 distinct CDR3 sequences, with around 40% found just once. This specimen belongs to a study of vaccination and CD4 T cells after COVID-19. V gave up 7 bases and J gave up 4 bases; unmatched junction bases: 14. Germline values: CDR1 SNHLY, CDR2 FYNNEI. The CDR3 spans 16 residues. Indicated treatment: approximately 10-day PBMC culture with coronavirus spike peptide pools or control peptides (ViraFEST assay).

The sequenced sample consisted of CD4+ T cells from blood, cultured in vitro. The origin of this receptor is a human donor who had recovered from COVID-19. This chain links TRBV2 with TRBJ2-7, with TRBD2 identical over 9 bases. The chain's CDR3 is CASTPVDSGGRYEQYF. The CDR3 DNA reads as TGTGCCAGCACCCCCGTTGATAGCGGGGGTAGATACGAGCAGTACTTC.